The 2 T cell receptor beta chains below all came from one sample that was sequenced in a study of blood T cells in healthy people across ages. A sample-barcoded 5' primer and a J-beta primer mix were used in a second PCR of roughly 6 to 11 cycles. TCRdb recomputed calls from the 5' RACE reads with MiXCR, one row per CDR3 protein. The table lists more than 1.4 million distinct CDR3 sequences, around 39% of them singletons. What was sequenced was blood. These receptors came from a woman between 18 and 29 years old in good health.

The chain carries TRBV3-1 and TRBJ1-4; 7 nucleotides agree with TRBD1. Trimming removed 4 bases from V and 5 bases from J; junction bases left unmatched: 10. This CDR3 is 16 amino acids long. CDR1 and CDR2 (germline): LGHDT, YNNKEL (reference sequence). The CDR3 DNA follows: TGTGCCAGCAGCCCTCGCCGGACAGGAGGAAATGAAAAACTGTTTTTT. Encoded protein: CASSPRRTGGNEKLFF.

About this clonotype itself: A much larger clone sits a single nucleotide away, making a read error possible. The chain employs TRBV4-1 and TRBJ1-6, with 8 nucleotides matching TRBD1. This CDR3 has 14 amino acids. Germline assignment: CDR1 MGHRA and CDR2 YSYEKL. CDR3 nucleotides: TGCGCCTCGGGACAGGCCGGCTATAATTCACCCCCCCACTTT. Encoded protein: CASGQAGYNSPPHF.